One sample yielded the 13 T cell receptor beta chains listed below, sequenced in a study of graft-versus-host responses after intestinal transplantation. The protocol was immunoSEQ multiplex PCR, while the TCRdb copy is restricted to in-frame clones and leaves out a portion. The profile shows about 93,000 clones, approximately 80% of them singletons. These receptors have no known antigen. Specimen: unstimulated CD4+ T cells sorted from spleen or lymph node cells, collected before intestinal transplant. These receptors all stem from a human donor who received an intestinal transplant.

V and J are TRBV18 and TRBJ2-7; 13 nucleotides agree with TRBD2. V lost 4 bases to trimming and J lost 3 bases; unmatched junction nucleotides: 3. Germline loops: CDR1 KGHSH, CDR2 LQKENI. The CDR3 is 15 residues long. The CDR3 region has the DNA TGTGCCAGCTCACAAGGACTAGCGGGAGTCTACGAGCAGTACTTC. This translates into CASSQGLAGVYEQYF.

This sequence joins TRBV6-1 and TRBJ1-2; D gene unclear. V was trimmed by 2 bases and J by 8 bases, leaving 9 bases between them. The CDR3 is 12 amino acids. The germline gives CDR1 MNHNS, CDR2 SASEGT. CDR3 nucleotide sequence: TGTGCCAGCAGTGAAATGGTGCGGGGCTACACCTTC. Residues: CASSEMVRGYTF.

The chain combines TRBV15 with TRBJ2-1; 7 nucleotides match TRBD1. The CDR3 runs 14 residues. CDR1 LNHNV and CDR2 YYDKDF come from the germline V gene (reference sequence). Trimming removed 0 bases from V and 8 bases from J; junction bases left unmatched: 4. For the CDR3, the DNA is TGTGCCACCAGCAGAGATCGCAGGGGGTATGAGCAGTTCTTC. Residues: CATSRDRRGYEQFF.

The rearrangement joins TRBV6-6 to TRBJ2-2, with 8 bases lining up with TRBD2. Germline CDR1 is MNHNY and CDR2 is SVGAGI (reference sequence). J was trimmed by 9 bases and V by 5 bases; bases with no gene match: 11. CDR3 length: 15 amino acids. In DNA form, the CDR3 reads TGTGCCAGCAGTCACCTTAGCGGGGTCCACCGGGAGCTGTTTTTT. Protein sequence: CASSHLSGVHRELFF.

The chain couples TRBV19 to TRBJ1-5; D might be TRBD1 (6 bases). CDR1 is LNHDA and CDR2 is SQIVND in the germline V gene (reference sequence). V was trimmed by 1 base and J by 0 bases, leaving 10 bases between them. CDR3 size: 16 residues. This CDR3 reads CASSIAQTGSNQPQHF. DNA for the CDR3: TGTGCCAGTAGTATAGCCCAGACAGGTAGCAATCAGCCCCAGCATTTT.

The CDR3 DNA reads as TGCAGCGTACTGGGAGGGACTAGCGTCACAGATACGCAGTATTTT. It specifies CSVLGGTSVTDTQYF. The chain is built from TRBV29-1 and TRBJ2-3, with 10 nucleotides matching TRBD2. Germline V gene data show CDR1 as SQVTM and CDR2 as ANQGSEA. CDR3 size: 15 residues. Trimming removed 6 bases from V and 2 bases from J; junction bases left unmatched: 8.

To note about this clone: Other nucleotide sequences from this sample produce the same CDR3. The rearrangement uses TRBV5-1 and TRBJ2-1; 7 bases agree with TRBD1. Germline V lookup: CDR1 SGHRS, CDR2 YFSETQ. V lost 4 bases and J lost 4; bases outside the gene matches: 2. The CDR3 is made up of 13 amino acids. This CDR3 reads CASSRDSYNEQFF. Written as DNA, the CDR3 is TGCGCCAGCAGCCGGGACAGTTACAATGAGCAGTTCTTC.

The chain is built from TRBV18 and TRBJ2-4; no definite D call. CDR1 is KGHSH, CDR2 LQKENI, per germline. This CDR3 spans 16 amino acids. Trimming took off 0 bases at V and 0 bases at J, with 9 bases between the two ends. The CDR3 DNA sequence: TGTGCCAGCTCACCACCTTCTTCGGGAGCCAAAAACATTCAGTACTTC. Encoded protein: CASSPPSSGAKNIQYF.

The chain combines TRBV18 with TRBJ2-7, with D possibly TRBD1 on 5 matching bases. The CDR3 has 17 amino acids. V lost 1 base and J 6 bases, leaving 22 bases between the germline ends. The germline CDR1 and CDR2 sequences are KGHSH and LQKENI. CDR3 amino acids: CASSPLSTVRVRVEQYF. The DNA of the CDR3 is TGTGCCAGCTCACCACTTTCCACCGTCAGGGTTCGAGTCGAGCAGTACTTC.

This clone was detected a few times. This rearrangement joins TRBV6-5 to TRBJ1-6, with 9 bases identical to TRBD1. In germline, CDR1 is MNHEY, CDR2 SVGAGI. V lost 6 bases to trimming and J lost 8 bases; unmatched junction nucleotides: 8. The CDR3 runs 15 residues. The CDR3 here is CASSLGTGRDSPLHF. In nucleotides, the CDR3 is TGTGCCAGCAGCCTGGGGACAGGGAGGGATTCACCCCTCCACTTT.

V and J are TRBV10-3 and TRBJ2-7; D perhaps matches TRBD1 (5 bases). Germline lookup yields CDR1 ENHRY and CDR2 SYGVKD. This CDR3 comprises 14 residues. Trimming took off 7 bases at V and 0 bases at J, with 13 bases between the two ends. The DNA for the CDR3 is TGTGCCATCACGCAGGGCGCCCCCTCCTACGAGCAGTACTTC. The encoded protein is CAITQGAPSYEQYF.

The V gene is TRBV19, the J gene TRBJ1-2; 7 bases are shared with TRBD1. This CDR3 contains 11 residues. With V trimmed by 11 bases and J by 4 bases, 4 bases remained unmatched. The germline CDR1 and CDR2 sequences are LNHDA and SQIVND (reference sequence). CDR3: CAAWDSYGYTF. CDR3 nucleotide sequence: TGTGCCGCCTGGGACAGCTATGGCTACACCTTC.

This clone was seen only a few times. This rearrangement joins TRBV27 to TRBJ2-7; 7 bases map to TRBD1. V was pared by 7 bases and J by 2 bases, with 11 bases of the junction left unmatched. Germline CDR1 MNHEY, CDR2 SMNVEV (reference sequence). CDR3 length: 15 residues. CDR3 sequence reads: CASKRGAGGTYEQYF. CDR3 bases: TGTGCCAGCAAAAGAGGGGCAGGGGGTACCTACGAGCAGTACTTC.